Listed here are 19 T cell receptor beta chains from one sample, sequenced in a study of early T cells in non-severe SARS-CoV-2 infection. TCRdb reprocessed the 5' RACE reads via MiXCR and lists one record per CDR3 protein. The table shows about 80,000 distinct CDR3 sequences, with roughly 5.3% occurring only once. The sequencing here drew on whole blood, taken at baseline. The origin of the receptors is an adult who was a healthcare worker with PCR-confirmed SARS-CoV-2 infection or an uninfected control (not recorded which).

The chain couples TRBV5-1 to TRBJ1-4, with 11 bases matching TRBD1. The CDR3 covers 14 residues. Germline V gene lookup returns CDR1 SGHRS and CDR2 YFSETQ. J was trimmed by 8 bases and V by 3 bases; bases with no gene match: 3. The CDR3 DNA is TGCGCCAGCAGCTCCTGGGACAGGGGGGAAAAACTGTTTTTT. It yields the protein CASSSWDRGEKLFF. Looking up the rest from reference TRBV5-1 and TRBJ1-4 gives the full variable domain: KAGVTQTPRYLIKTRGQQVTLSCSPISGHRSVSWYQQTPGQGLQFLFEYFSETQRNKGNFPGRFSGRQFSNSRSEMNVSTLELGDSALYLCASSSWDRGEKLFFGSGTQLSVL.

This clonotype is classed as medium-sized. CDR3 in amino acids: CASSLVAGETEAFF. CDR3 DNA: TGTGCCAGCAGCTTGGTTGCAGGGGAAACTGAAGCTTTCTTT. This sequence joins TRBV7-8 and TRBJ1-1; D perhaps matches TRBD1 (6 bases). The length of the CDR3 is 14 residues. CDR1 and CDR2 (germline): SGHVS, FQNEAQ. The V end was cut by 3 bases, the J end by 5 bases, with 13 bases between.

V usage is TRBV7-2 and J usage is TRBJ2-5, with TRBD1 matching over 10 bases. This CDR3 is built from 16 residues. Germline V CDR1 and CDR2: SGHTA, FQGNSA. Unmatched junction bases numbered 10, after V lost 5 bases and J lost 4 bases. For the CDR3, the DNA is TGTGCCAGCAGCCCACGGGACAGGGGAGGAAGAGAGACCCAGTACTTC. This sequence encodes CASSPRDRGGRETQYF.

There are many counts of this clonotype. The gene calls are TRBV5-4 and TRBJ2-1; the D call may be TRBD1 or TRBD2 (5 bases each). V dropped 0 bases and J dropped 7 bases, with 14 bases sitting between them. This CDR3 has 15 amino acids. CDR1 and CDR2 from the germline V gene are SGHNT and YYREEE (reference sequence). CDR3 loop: CASSLEEVGRNEQFF. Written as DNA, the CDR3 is TGTGCCAGCAGCTTGGAGGAGGTGGGGCGGAATGAGCAGTTCTTC.

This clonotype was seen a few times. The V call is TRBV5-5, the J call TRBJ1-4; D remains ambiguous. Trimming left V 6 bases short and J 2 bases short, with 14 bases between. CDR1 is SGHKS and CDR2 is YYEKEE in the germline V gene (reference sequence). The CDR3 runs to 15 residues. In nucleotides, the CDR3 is TGTGCCAGCACCTCACCTCCCTTTACTAATGAAAAACTGTTTTTT. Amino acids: CASTSPPFTNEKLFF.

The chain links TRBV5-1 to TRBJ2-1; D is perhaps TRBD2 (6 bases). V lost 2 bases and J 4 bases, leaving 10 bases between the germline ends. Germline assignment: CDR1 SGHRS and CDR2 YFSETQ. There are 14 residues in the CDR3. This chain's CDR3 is CASSLSSEYNEQFF. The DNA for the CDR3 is TGCGCCAGCAGCTTATCTAGCGAATACAATGAGCAGTTCTTC.

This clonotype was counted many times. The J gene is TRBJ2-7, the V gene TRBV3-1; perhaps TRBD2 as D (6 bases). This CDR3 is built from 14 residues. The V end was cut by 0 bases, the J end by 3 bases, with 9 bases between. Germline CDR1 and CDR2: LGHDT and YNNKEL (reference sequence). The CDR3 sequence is CASSQDGTGYEQYF. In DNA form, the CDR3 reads TGTGCCAGCAGCCAAGATGGGACTGGCTACGAGCAGTACTTC.

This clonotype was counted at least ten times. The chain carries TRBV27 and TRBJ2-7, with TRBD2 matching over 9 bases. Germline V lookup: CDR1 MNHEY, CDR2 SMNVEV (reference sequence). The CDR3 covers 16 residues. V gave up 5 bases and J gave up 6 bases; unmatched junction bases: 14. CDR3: CASSAETSGALREQYF. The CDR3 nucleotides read TGTGCCAGCAGTGCCGAGACTAGCGGAGCCCTTCGCGAGCAGTACTTC.

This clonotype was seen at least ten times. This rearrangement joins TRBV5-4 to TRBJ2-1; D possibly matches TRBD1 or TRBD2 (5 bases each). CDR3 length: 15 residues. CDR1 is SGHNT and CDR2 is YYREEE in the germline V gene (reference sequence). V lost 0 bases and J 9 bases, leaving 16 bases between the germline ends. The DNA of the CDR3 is TGTGCCAGCAGCTTGGAGGCAGGGACGGCGGGTGAGCAGTTCTTC. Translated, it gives CASSLEAGTAGEQFF.

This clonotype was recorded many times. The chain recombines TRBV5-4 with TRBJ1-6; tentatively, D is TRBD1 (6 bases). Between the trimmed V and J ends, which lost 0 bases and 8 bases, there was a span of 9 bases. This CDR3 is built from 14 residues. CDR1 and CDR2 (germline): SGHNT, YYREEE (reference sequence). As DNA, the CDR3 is TGTGCCAGCAGCTTGGACAGGGATCATTCACCCCTCCACTTT. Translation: CASSLDRDHSPLHF.

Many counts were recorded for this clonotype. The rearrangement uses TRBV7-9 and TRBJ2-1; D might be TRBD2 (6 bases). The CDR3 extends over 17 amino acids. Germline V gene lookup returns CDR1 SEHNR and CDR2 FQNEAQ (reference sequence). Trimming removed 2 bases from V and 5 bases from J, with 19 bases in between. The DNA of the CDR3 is TGTGCCAGCAGCTTAACGTGGGGGGACTCCATTCACAATGAGCAGTTCTTC. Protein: CASSLTWGDSIHNEQFF.

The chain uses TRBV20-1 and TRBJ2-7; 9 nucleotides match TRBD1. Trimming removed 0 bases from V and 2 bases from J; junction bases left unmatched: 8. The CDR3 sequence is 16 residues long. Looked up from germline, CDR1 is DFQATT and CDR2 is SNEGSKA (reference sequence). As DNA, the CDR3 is TGCAGTGCTAGAGACTTGACAGGGGGTGATACCTACGAGCAGTACTTC. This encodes CSARDLTGGDTYEQYF.

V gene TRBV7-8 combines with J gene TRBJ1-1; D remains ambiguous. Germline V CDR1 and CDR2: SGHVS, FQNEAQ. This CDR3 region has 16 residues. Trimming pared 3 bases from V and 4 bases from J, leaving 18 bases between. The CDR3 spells CASSLEVKHVTTEAFF. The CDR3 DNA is TGTGCCAGCAGCTTGGAGGTTAAACATGTAACCACTGAAGCTTTCTTT.

CDR3 residues: CASSLKASPFYEQYF. The CDR3, as DNA: TGTGCCAGCAGTTTAAAAGCTAGCCCATTCTACGAGCAGTACTTC. The chain couples TRBV27 to TRBJ2-7; tentatively, D is TRBD2 (5 bases). The CDR3 contains 15 residues. Germline loops: CDR1 MNHEY, CDR2 SMNVEV (reference sequence). The V and J ends lost 2 bases and 3 bases respectively, with 14 bases between them.

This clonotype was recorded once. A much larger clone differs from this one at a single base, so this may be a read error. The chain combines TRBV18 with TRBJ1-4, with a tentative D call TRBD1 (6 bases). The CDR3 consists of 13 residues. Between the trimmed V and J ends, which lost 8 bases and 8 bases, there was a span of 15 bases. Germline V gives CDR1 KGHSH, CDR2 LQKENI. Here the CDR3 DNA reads TGTGCCAGCCCAAACTACAGGGAAGAAAAACTGTTTTTT. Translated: CASPNYREEKLFF.

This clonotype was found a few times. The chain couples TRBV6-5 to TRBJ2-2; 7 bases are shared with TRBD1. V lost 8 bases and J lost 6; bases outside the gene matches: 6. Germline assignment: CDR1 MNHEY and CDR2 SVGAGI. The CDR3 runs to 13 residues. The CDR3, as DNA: TGTGCCAGCCGACAGGGTTTAGCCGGGGAGCTGTTTTTT. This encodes CASRQGLAGELFF.

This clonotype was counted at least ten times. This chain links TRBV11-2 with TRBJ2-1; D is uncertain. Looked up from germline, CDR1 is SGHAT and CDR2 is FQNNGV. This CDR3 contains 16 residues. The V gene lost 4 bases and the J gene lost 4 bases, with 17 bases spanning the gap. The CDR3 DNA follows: TGTGCCAGCAGCTCTACGGGCATTCCCGAATACAATGAGCAGTTCTTC. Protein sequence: CASSSTGIPEYNEQFF.

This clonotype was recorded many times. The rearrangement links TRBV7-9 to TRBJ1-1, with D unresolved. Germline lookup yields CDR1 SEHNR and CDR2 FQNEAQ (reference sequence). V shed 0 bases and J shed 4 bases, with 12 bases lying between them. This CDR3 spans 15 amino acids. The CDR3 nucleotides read TGTGCCAGCAGCTTAGCGTTCGCCAAGGGCACTGAAGCTTTCTTT. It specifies CASSLAFAKGTEAFF.

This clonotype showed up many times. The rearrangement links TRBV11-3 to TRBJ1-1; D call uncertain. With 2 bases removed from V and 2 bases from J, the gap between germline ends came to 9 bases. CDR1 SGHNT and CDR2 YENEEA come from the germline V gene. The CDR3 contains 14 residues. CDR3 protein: CASSLSGRNTEAFF. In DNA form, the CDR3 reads TGTGCCAGCAGCTTAAGCGGGCGCAACACTGAAGCTTTCTTT.